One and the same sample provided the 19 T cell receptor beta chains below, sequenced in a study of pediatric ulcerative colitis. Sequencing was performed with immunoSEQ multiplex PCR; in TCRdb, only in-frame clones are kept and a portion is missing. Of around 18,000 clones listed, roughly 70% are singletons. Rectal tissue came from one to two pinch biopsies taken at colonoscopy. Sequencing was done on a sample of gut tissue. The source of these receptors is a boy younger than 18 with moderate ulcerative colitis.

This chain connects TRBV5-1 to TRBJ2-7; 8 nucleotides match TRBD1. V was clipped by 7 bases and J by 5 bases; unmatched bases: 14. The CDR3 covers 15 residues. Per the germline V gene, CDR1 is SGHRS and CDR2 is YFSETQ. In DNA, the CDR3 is TGCGCCAGCCATCTCTCCGGACAGGGCCGGGACGAGCAGTACTTC. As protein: CASHLSGQGRDEQYF. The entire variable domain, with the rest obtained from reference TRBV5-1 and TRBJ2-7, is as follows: KAGVTQTPRYLIKTRGQQVTLSCSPISGHRSVSWYQQTPGQGLQFLFEYFSETQRNKGNFPGRFSGRQFSNSRSEMNVSTLELGDSALYLCASHLSGQGRDEQYFGPGTRLTVT.

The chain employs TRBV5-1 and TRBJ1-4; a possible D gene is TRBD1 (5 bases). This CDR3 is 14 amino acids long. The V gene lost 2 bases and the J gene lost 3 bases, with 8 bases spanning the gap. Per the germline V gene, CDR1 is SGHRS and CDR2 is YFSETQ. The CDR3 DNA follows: TGCGCCAGCAGCTTTCAGGGCGCTAATGAAAAACTGTTTTTT. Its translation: CASSFQGANEKLFF.

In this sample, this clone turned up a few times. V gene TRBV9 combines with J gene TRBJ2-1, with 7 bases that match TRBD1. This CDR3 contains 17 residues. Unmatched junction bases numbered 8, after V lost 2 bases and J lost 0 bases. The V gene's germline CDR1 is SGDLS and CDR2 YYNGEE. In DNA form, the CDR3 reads TGTGCCAGCAGCGTCCATTTACAGGGGAGCTCCTACAATGAGCAGTTCTTC. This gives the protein CASSVHLQGSSYNEQFF.

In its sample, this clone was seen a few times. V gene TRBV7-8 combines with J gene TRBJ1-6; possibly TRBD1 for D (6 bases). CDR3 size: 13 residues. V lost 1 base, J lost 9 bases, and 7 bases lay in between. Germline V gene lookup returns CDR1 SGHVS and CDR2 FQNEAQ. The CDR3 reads CASSLEGGSPLHF. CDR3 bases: TGTGCCAGCAGCTTAGAGGGGGGTTCACCCCTCCACTTT.

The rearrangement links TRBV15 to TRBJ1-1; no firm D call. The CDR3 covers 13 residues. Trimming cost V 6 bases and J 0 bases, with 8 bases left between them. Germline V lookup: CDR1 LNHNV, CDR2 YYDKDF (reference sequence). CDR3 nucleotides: TGTGCCACCAGGGTCGGACTGAACACTGAAGCTTTCTTT. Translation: CATRVGLNTEAFF.

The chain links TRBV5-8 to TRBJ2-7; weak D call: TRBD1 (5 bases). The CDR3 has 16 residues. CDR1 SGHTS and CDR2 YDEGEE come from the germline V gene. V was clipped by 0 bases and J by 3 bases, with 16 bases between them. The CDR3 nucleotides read TGTGCCAGCAGCTTGGCCCGTCAGGGTCGGTTCTACGAGCAGTACTTC. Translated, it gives CASSLARQGRFYEQYF. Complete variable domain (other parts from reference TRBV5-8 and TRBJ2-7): EAGVTQSPTHLIKTRGQQATLRCSPISGHTSVYWYQQALGLGLQFLLWYDEGEERNRGNFPPRFSGRQFPNYSSELNVNALELEDSALYLCASSLARQGRFYEQYFGPGTRLTVT.

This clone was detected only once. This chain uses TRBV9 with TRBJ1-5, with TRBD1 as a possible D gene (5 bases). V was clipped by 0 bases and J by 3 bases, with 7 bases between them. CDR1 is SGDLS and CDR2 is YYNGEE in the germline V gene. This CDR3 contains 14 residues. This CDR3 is CASSVEGNNQPQHF. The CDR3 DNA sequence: TGTGCCAGCAGCGTAGAGGGGAACAATCAGCCCCAGCATTTT.

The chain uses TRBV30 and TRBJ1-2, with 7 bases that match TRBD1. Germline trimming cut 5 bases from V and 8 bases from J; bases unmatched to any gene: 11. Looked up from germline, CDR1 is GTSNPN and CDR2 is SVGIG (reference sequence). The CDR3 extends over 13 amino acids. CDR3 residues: CAWRRDTGEGYTF. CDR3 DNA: TGTGCCTGGCGACGCGATACAGGGGAAGGCTACACCTTC.

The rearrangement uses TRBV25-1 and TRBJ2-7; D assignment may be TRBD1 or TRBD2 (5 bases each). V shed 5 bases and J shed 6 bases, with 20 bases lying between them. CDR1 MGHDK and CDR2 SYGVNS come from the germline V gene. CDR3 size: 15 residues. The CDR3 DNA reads TGTGCCAGCAGTCACTCCCGGGACCCCCCGTTCGAGCAGTACTTC. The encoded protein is CASSHSRDPPFEQYF.

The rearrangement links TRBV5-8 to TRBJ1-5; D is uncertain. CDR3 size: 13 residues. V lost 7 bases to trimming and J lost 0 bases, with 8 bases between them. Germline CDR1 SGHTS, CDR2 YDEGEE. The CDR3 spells CASRRFSNQPQHF. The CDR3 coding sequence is TGTGCCAGCCGAAGATTTAGCAATCAGCCCCAGCATTTT.

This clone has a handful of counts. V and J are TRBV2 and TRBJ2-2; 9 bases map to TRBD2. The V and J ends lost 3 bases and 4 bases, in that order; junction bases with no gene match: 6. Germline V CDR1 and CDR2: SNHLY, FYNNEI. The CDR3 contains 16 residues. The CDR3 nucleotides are TGTGCCAGCAGTGATACCAGCGGGAGGCCCACCGGGGAGCTGTTTTTT. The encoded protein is CASSDTSGRPTGELFF.

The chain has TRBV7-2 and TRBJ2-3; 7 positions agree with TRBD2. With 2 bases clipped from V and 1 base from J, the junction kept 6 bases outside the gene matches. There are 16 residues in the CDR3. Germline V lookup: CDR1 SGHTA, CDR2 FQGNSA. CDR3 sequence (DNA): TGTGCCAGCAGCTTAAAAGCGGGAAGGGGCACAGATACGCAGTATTTT. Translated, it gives CASSLKAGRGTDTQYF.

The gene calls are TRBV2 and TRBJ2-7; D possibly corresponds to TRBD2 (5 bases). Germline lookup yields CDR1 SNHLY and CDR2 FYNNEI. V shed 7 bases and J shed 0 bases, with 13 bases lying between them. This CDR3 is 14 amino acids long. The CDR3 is CASKRTHSSYEQYF. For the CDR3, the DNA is TGTGCCAGCAAAAGGACTCATAGCTCCTACGAGCAGTACTTC.

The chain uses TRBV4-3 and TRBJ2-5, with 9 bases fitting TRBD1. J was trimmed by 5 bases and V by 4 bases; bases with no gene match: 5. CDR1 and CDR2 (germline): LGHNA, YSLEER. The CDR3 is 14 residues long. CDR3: CASSRGQGTETQYF. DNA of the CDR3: TGCGCCAGCAGCCGCGGACAGGGGACCGAGACCCAGTACTTC.

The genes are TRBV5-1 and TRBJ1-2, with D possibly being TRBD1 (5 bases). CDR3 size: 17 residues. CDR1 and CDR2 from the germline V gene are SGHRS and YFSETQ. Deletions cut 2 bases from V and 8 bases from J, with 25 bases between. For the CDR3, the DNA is TGCGCCAGCAGCTTAGGGCAATCTTTGGACATACTCTTCGGCTACACCTTC. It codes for CASSLGQSLDILFGYTF. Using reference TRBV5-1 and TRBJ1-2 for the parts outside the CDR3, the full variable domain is KAGVTQTPRYLIKTRGQQVTLSCSPISGHRSVSWYQQTPGQGLQFLFEYFSETQRNKGNFPGRFSGRQFSNSRSEMNVSTLELGDSALYLCASSLGQSLDILFGYTFGSGTRLTVV.

Here the CDR3 reads CASRRGQGATWEQFF. As DNA, the CDR3 is TGTGCCAGCAGACGCGGACAGGGGGCAACTTGGGAGCAGTTCTTC. The rearrangement uses TRBV14 and TRBJ2-1, with 11 bases aligning to TRBD1. Germline CDR1 is SGHDN and CDR2 is FVKESK. Unmatched junction bases numbered 11, after V lost 6 bases and J lost 10 bases. CDR3 length equals 15 residues.

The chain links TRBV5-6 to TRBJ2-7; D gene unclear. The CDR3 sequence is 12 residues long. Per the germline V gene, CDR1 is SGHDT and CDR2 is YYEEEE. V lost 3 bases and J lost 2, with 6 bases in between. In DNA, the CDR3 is TGTGCCAGCAGCTCACGGCCCTACGAGCAGTACTTC. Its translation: CASSSRPYEQYF.

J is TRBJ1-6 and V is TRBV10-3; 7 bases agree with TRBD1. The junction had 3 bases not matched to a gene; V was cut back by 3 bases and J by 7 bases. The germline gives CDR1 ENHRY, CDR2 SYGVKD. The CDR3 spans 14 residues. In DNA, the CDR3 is TGTGCCATCAGTGAAGAGACAGGGAATTCACCCCTCCACTTT. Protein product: CAISEETGNSPLHF.

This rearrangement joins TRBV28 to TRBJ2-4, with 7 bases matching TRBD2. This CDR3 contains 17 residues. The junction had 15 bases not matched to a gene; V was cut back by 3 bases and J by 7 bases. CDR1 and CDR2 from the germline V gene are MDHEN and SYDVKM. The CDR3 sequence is CASSFYWREAGENIQYF. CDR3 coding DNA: TGTGCCAGCAGTTTTTATTGGAGGGAGGCGGGAGAGAACATTCAGTACTTC. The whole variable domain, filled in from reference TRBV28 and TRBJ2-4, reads DVKVTQSSRYLVKRTGEKVFLECVQDMDHENMFWYRQDPGLGLRLIYFSYDVKMKEKGDIPEGYSVSREKKERFSLILESASTNQTSMYLCASSFYWREAGENIQYFGAGTRLSVL.